This T cell receptor beta chain emerged from a study of OX40 agonist ivuxolimab in advanced cancers. Looking at the study overall: Patients in dose escalation had liver, melanoma, kidney or head and neck cancers.

Baseline, cycle 4 day 1, and cycle 7 day 1 were the blood sampling points. Generated by immunoSEQ multiplex PCR, the TCRdb table keeps only in-frame clones and is missing some. The sample carries 25,000 to 30,000 clones, 82% recorded once. Study results and limitations: At 0.1 to 3.0 mg/kg and by week 6, clonal expansion occurred in CD4+ and CD8+ blood T cells.

Comment on this clone: Its antigen is undetermined.

V gave up 5 bases and J gave up 2 bases; unmatched junction bases: 12. The CDR3 runs 18 residues. Germline-derived CDR1 and CDR2 are SEHNR and FQNEAQ (reference sequence). Sequencing used CD4+ or CD8+ T cells sorted from blood, obtained in a trial of the OX40 agonist ivuxolimab. This clonotype originated in an adult with an advanced solid tumor such as melanoma, head and neck, liver or kidney cancer. This rearrangement joins TRBV7-9 to TRBJ2-3, with 11 nucleotides matching TRBD2. CDR3 protein: CASSPRYPSGGPTDTQYF. In nucleotides, the CDR3 is TGTGCCAGCAGCCCCCGCTACCCTAGCGGGGGGCCCACAGATACGCAGTATTTT.